This T cell receptor (beta chain) is from a study of cytomegalovirus exposure and HLA in healthy donors. PCR employed 60 Vbeta and 13 Jbeta primers. Sequencing was performed with immunoSEQ multiplex PCR; in TCRdb, only in-frame clones are kept and a portion is missing. Altogether 55,000 to 75,000 clones are present, about 75% being singletons, with the ten largest covering about 7.1%. Germline V CDR1 and CDR2: SGHTA, FQGNSA. This CDR3 is built from 15 residues. After removal of 5 bases from V and 0 bases from J, the junction contained 5 bases not matched to a gene. The sequence was collected from a woman in her twenties or thirties in good health and CMV-seropositive. The chain carries TRBV7-2 and TRBJ2-5, with 8 bases that match TRBD2. Sequenced: PBMCs. The CDR3 DNA sequence: TGTGCCAGCAGCCCGCCGGGACTAGACCAAGAGACCCAGTACTTC. It specifies CASSPPGLDQETQYF.